Below, 26 T cell receptor beta chains from the same sample are listed, as sequenced in a study of T-cell reconstitution after alpha-beta-depleted transplantation in children. The library targeted TCRbeta and was prepared with unique molecular identifiers. TCRdb redid the calling of the PCR reads with MiXCR, one entry per CDR3 protein. The table includes 90,000 to 100,000 distinct CDR3 sequences, more than 20% detected once. The sequencing used PBMCs, collected before TCRalphabeta/CD19-depleted stem cell transplant. Every receptor here comes from a boy aged 2 to 10 with acute lymphoblastic leukemia, due to receive a stem cell transplant.

J is TRBJ2-1 and V is TRBV7-8; no reliable D call. The CDR3 runs 14 residues. Germline V gene sequence: CDR1 SGHVS, CDR2 FQNEAQ. The germline V and J ends were trimmed by 0 bases and 12 bases, with 15 bases remaining between them. This CDR3 is CASSLAAGTKGQFF. The CDR3 DNA follows: TGTGCCAGCAGCTTAGCGGCTGGTACTAAAGGGCAGTTCTTC.

This sequence joins TRBV7-2 and TRBJ1-1; D not resolved. The CDR3 spans 12 residues. Germline-derived CDR1 and CDR2 are SGHTA and FQGNSA. Trimming pared 1 base from V and 5 bases from J, leaving 5 bases between. CDR3 nucleotides: TGTGCCAGCAGCTTAGACGAGACTGAAGCTTTCTTT. Its translation is CASSLDETEAFF.

This clonotype was detected only a few times. The chain employs TRBV20-1 and TRBJ2-7, with TRBD2 identical over 9 bases. Germline CDR1 reads DFQATT; CDR2 reads SNEGSKA (reference sequence). This CDR3 region has 12 residues. The V gene end was trimmed by 6 bases and the J gene end by 3 bases; junction bases not matched to a gene: 3. The CDR3 loop reads CSAGAGGYEQYF. The CDR3 DNA sequence: TGCAGTGCCGGAGCGGGAGGCTACGAGCAGTACTTC.

This clonotype was seen a handful of times. V is TRBV20-1 and J is TRBJ2-7; D is unresolved. The V gene's germline CDR1 is DFQATT and CDR2 SNEGSKA (reference sequence). Between the trimmed V and J ends, which lost 3 bases and 3 bases, there was a span of 12 bases. There are 13 residues in the CDR3. CDR3: CSASETLSYEQYF. The CDR3 DNA is TGCAGTGCTAGCGAAACGCTCAGCTACGAGCAGTACTTC.

The V gene is TRBV20-1, the J gene TRBJ2-1; the match to TRBD2 covers 7 bases. V lost 0 bases, J lost 9 bases, and 20 bases stayed unmatched. This CDR3 is built from 18 residues. The germline V gene has CDR1 DFQATT and CDR2 SNEGSKA (reference sequence). The CDR3 loop reads CSARDPQRGGSQIGEQFF. The CDR3 DNA follows: TGCAGTGCTAGAGATCCGCAGAGGGGCGGGAGCCAGATCGGTGAGCAGTTCTTC.

This clonotype appeared a few times. V is TRBV29-1 and J is TRBJ1-1, with D possibly being TRBD1 (5 bases). Germline lookup yields CDR1 SQVTM and CDR2 ANQGSEA. The CDR3 runs to 11 residues. Trimming took off 7 bases at V and 8 bases at J, with 14 bases between the two ends. The chain's CDR3 is CSGNPPGEAFF. The CDR3 nucleotides read TGCAGCGGCAATCCCCCAGGGGAAGCTTTCTTT.

V is TRBV20-1 and J is TRBJ1-5, with no clear D. The CDR3 covers 13 residues. From germline, CDR1 is DFQATT and CDR2 SNEGSKA (reference sequence). The V end was cut by 3 bases, the J end by 6 bases, with 12 bases between. CDR3 DNA: TGCAGTGCTAGCCTGGAGCACCCTCAGCCCCAGCATTTT. It specifies CSASLEHPQPQHF.

The gene calls are TRBV5-1 and TRBJ2-7; 7 bases match TRBD2. The germline V gene encodes CDR1 SGHRS and CDR2 YFSETQ. There are 13 residues in the CDR3. With 1 base clipped from V and 2 bases from J, the junction kept 0 bases outside the gene matches. The CDR3 here is CASSLTSAYEQYF. Here the CDR3 DNA reads TGCGCCAGCAGCTTGACTAGCGCCTACGAGCAGTACTTC.

This clonotype has only a few counts. The rearrangement uses TRBV20-1 and TRBJ2-7, with D unresolved. Looked up from germline, CDR1 is DFQATT and CDR2 is SNEGSKA (reference sequence). Trimming removed 3 bases at V and 1 base at J, with 13 bases between. CDR3 length equals 14 residues. The CDR3 bases are TGCAGTGCTAGCGGTGTGGGCCCGTCCTACGAGCAGTACTTC. Its protein product is CSASGVGPSYEQYF.

The chain employs TRBV18 and TRBJ2-5; either TRBD1 or TRBD2 may fit D (5 bases each). V was cut by 8 bases and J by 1 base, with 11 bases left in between. CDR1 KGHSH and CDR2 LQKENI come from the germline V gene. There are 13 residues in the CDR3. CDR3 region: CASVMRGQETQYF. CDR3 in DNA: TGTGCCAGCGTCATGAGGGGCCAAGAGACCCAGTACTTC. The full variable domain, completed using reference TRBV18 and TRBJ2-5, is NAGVMQNPRHLVRRRGQEARLRCSPMKGHSHVYWYRQLPEEGLKFMVYLQKENIIDESGMPKERFSAEFPKEGPSILRIQQVVRGDSAAYFCASVMRGQETQYFGPGTRLLVL.

V gene TRBV20-1 combines with J gene TRBJ1-1; a weak D match, TRBD1 (5 bases). The germline V gene encodes CDR1 DFQATT and CDR2 SNEGSKA (reference sequence). This CDR3 is 15 amino acids long. V was pared by 4 bases and J by 8 bases, with 23 bases between. CDR3 in DNA: TGCAGTGCTACTGACAGAACCTTTCGGTCGGAAGAAGCTTTCTTT. It codes for CSATDRTFRSEEAFF.

The chain recombines TRBV6-6 with TRBJ2-7, with 8 nucleotides matching TRBD1. With V trimmed by 7 bases and J by 7 bases, 9 bases remained unmatched. CDR3 length: 13 amino acids. From germline, CDR1 is MNHNY and CDR2 SVGAGI (reference sequence). Here the CDR3 reads CASKHRGNLEQYF. The CDR3 nucleotides read TGTGCCAGCAAGCACAGGGGGAATCTGGAGCAGTACTTC.

The chain is built from TRBV7-2 and TRBJ1-5; D gene unclear. The germline CDR1 and CDR2 sequences are SGHTA and FQGNSA. The CDR3 runs 15 residues. The V end was cut by 1 base, the J end by 0 bases, with 7 bases between. The CDR3 DNA is TGTGCCAGCAGCTTAGAAGGATATAGCAATCAGCCCCAGCATTTT. Translation: CASSLEGYSNQPQHF.

The rearrangement uses TRBV14 and TRBJ2-1, with 11 bases that match TRBD2. The CDR3 has 16 residues. With V trimmed by 4 bases and J by 8 bases, 10 bases remained unmatched. Germline V gives CDR1 SGHDN, CDR2 FVKESK. In DNA, the CDR3 is TGTGCCAGCAGCCGAATTAGCGGGAGGGCCGGCGATGAGCAGTTCTTC. Its translation: CASSRISGRAGDEQFF.

Only a few counts were recorded for this clonotype. The chain carries TRBV20-1 and TRBJ2-3; 10 nucleotides match TRBD2. Unmatched junction bases numbered 5, after V lost 5 bases and J lost 3 bases. CDR1 is DFQATT and CDR2 is SNEGSKA in the germline V gene (reference sequence). The CDR3 length is 14 residues. The CDR3 nucleotides read TGCAGTGCTCCCAGCGGGAGGGGGACAGATACGCAGTATTTT. It specifies CSAPSGRGTDTQYF.

V usage is TRBV12-3 or TRBV12-4 and J usage is TRBJ2-1, with D perhaps assigned TRBD1 or TRBD2 (5 bases each). Deletions cut 7 bases from V and 5 bases from J, with 18 bases between. This CDR3 spans 15 amino acids. CDR3 DNA: TGTGCCAGCAAACCGGGGCGCCCTGAACACAATGAGCAGTTCTTC. Translated: CASKPGRPEHNEQFF.

The CDR3 DNA reads TGCAGCGTTGAACTTCCCGGGAGAGTTTACGAGCAGTACTTC. Translated, it gives CSVELPGRVYEQYF. The V gene is TRBV29-1, the J gene TRBJ2-7; D may be TRBD2 (6 bases). The CDR3 consists of 14 residues. V shed 2 bases and J shed 4 bases, with 15 bases lying between them. CDR1 and CDR2 (germline): SQVTM, ANQGSEA.

J is TRBJ2-2 and V is TRBV20-1; D is ambiguous. Between the trimmed V and J ends, which lost 6 bases and 0 bases, there was a span of 8 bases. The germline V gene has CDR1 DFQATT and CDR2 SNEGSKA (reference sequence). CDR3 length: 13 amino acids. The CDR3 loop is CSAFGPNTGELFF. The CDR3 DNA sequence: TGCAGTGCCTTCGGGCCGAACACCGGGGAGCTGTTTTTT.

V is TRBV5-1 and J is TRBJ1-1; 10 bases match TRBD1. Germline V gene lookup returns CDR1 SGHRS and CDR2 YFSETQ. V shed 3 bases, J shed 4 bases, and the junction held 15 bases outside the gene matches. This CDR3 is built from 18 residues. DNA of the CDR3: TGCGCCAGCAGCTCCCCTGGGGGACAGGGGACTATCGGCACTGAAGCTTTCTTT. Amino acid sequence: CASSSPGGQGTIGTEAFF.

For the CDR3, the DNA is TGTGCCAGCAGTCAGACTACCACAACCTACAATGAGCAGTTCTTC. Protein: CASSQTTTTYNEQFF. The chain carries TRBV2 and TRBJ2-1; perhaps TRBD2 as D (5 bases). V was pared by 5 bases and J by 2 bases, with 13 bases between. The V gene's germline CDR1 is SNHLY and CDR2 FYNNEI. This CDR3 contains 15 residues.

This clonotype has more than one count but fewer than ten. This chain links TRBV12-3 or TRBV12-4 with TRBJ1-1; 8 bases map to TRBD1. V trimming: 3 bases; J trimming: 4 bases; junction bases outside the gene matches: 4. CDR3 length equals 14 residues. The CDR3 is CASSFPDRGTEAFF. CDR3 nucleotides: TGTGCCAGCAGTTTCCCCGACAGGGGCACTGAAGCTTTCTTT.

The V call is TRBV9, the J call TRBJ2-1; D possibly corresponds to TRBD2 (6 bases). V lost 2 bases to trimming and J lost 10 bases, with 19 bases between them. Germline CDR1 and CDR2: SGDLS and YYNGEE. The CDR3 is made up of 15 amino acids. The CDR3 protein is CASSVGSGGAREQFF. The CDR3, as DNA: TGTGCCAGCAGCGTCGGTAGCGGAGGGGCAAGGGAGCAGTTCTTC.

This clonotype was observed once. DNA of the CDR3: TGCAGTGCCCCGACAGGGGGTAAGCAGTACTTC. Translated: CSAPTGGKQYF. The rearrangement links TRBV20-1 to TRBJ2-7, with 9 bases identical to TRBD1. The CDR3 spans 11 residues. Germline loops: CDR1 DFQATT, CDR2 SNEGSKA (reference sequence). V was clipped by 6 bases and J by 8 bases; unmatched bases: 5.

For this clonotype: This may come from a read error, since a much larger clone is one base off. The chain links TRBV29-1 to TRBJ2-7, with 7 bases identical to TRBD2. Germline loops: CDR1 SQVTM, CDR2 ANQGSEA. The CDR3 extends over 12 amino acids. V shed 7 bases, J shed 9 bases, and the junction held 12 bases outside the gene matches. The CDR3 bases are TGCAGCGGAGGGAGGGGAAAAGGCGTGCAGTACTTC. Translated: CSGGRGKGVQYF.

The rearrangement links TRBV20-1 to TRBJ1-2; possible D gene TRBD1, 6 bases. The germline V gene has CDR1 DFQATT and CDR2 SNEGSKA (reference sequence). Trimming stripped 4 bases from V and 4 bases from J, with 7 bases between. The CDR3 extends over 11 amino acids. The DNA of the CDR3 is TGCAGTGCTACCAGGGGCTATGGCTACACCTTC. Its translation is CSATRGYGYTF.

J is TRBJ2-2 and V is TRBV20-1; TRBD1 agrees at 9 bases. The V segment lost 3 bases and the J segment 4 bases; nucleotides outside the gene matches: 9. The CDR3 extends over 16 amino acids. Germline lookup yields CDR1 DFQATT and CDR2 SNEGSKA (reference sequence). CDR3 sequence reads: CSARDPGQGATGELFF. CDR3 in DNA: TGCAGTGCTAGGGATCCGGGACAGGGTGCCACCGGGGAGCTGTTTTTT.